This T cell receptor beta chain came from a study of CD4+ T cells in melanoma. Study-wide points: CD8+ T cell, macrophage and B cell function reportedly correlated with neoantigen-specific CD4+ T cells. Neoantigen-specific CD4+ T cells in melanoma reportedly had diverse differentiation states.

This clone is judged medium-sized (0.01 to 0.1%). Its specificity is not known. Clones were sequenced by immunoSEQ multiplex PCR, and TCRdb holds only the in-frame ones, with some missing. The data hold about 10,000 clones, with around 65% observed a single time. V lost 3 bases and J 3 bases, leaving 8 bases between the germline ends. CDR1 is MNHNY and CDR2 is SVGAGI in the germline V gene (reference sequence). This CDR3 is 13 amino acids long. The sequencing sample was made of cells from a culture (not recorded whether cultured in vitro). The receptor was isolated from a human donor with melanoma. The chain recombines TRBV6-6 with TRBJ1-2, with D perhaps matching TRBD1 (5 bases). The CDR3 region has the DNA TGTGCCAGCAGTTATCAGGGTGACTATGGCTACACCTTC. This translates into CASSYQGDYGYTF.